This passage covers 18 T cell receptor beta chains from one sample sequenced in a study of metastatic and nonmetastatic thyroid tumors. MiXCR re-clonotyped the PCR reads for TCRdb. This sample has roughly 30,000 clones; around a quarter occur once, and the top ten carry roughly 14%. Every patient was untreated before thyroid surgery. Sequencing was performed on blood. The origin of the receptors is a female donor with papillary thyroid cancer or a benign thyroid nodule (not recorded which). Some clones in this sample may be carry-over from other donors' samples.

This chain links TRBV5-4 with TRBJ2-5; a weak D match, TRBD1 (5 bases). V lost 2 bases and J lost 5, with 10 bases in between. The CDR3 loop spans 13 amino acids. Germline V gives CDR1 SGHNT, CDR2 YYREEE (reference sequence). CDR3 residues: CASSFQGWETQYF. The CDR3 bases are TGTGCCAGCAGCTTTCAGGGTTGGGAGACCCAGTACTTC.

V and J are TRBV11-3 and TRBJ2-5; TRBD2 agrees at 9 bases. V shed 5 bases and J 2 bases; nucleotides not matched to a gene: 6. CDR3 length: 15 residues. CDR1 and CDR2 from the germline V gene are SGHNT and YENEEA. CDR3: CASSPGLANQETQYF. The CDR3 DNA sequence: TGTGCCAGCAGCCCGGGACTAGCCAATCAAGAGACCCAGTACTTC.

This clone was observed a handful of times. The chain has TRBV10-3 and TRBJ2-7, with 10 bases aligning to TRBD1. The V gene end was trimmed by 10 bases and the J gene end by 0 bases; junction bases not matched to a gene: 9. Germline CDR1 and CDR2: ENHRY and SYGVKD. This CDR3 region has 15 residues. This chain's CDR3 is CATGMTGGASYEQYF. In DNA form, the CDR3 reads TGTGCCACAGGGATGACAGGGGGCGCCTCCTACGAGCAGTACTTC.

This clone came up many times. The V gene is TRBV5-6, the J gene TRBJ2-1; 8 nucleotides line up with TRBD1. Germline loops: CDR1 SGHDT, CDR2 YYEEEE. J was trimmed by 7 bases and V by 0 bases; bases with no gene match: 6. This CDR3 is 15 amino acids long. The CDR3, as DNA: TGTGCCAGCAGCTTGGATCAGGGGGCGACGAATGAGCAGTTCTTC. Protein: CASSLDQGATNEQFF.

At least ten counts were recorded for this clone. This chain connects TRBV5-1 to TRBJ1-4; tentative D call: TRBD1 (6 bases). V was trimmed by 0 bases and J by 6 bases, leaving 12 bases between them. The germline CDR1 and CDR2 sequences are SGHRS and YFSETQ. This CDR3 region has 15 residues. CDR3 sequence (DNA): TGCGCCAGCAGCTTGGTGGGGGGCGCAGATGAAAAACTGTTTTTT. Its protein is CASSLVGGADEKLFF.

Ten or more counts support this clone. V usage is TRBV27 and J usage is TRBJ2-1; D is undetermined. The CDR3 loop spans 15 amino acids. Germline CDR1 reads MNHEY; CDR2 reads SMNVEV (reference sequence). V was shortened by 0 bases and J by 1 base, with 7 bases between the two germline ends. CDR3 amino acids: CASSLSSMSYNEQFF. CDR3 in DNA: TGTGCCAGCAGTTTATCGAGTATGTCCTACAATGAGCAGTTCTTC.

The rearrangement joins TRBV4-2 to TRBJ2-2, with unresolved D. Germline CDR1 is LGHNA and CDR2 is YNFKEQ. V lost 0 bases, J lost 0 bases, and 14 bases lay in between. The CDR3 length is 18 residues. As DNA, the CDR3 is TGTGCCAGCAGCCAAGACATAACGGGTAACGCGAACACCGGGGAGCTGTTTTTT. Translating it yields CASSQDITGNANTGELFF.

V usage is TRBV12-3 or TRBV12-4 and J usage is TRBJ1-5; 8 bases are a match to TRBD1. The CDR3 spans 13 residues. V was clipped by 7 bases and J by 2 bases; unmatched bases: 1. For the CDR3, the DNA is TGTGCCAGCAAACAGGGGGGCAATCAGCCCCAGCATTTT. As protein: CASKQGGNQPQHF.

This clone was seen at least ten times. The J gene is TRBJ2-6, the V gene TRBV11-1; D is ambiguous. The CDR3 totals 17 residues. Germline loops: CDR1 SGHAT, CDR2 FQDESV (reference sequence). V was cut by 1 base and J by 2 bases, with 12 bases left in between. The CDR3, as DNA: TGTGCCAGCAGCTTAGACCAGGCCCCGGCTGGGGCCAACGTCCTGACTTTC. Translation gives CASSLDQAPAGANVLTF.

This clone came up many times. The rearrangement joins TRBV20-1 to TRBJ2-3; D unclear. Trimming stripped 3 bases from V and 0 bases from J, with 4 bases between. CDR1 and CDR2 (germline): DFQATT, SNEGSKA (reference sequence). The CDR3 runs 12 residues. CDR3 DNA: TGCAGTGCTAGCGGGAGCACAGATACGCAGTATTTT. This encodes CSASGSTDTQYF.

This clone qualifies as medium-sized (0.01 to 0.1%). This chain joins TRBV28 and TRBJ2-7; 7 bases are shared with TRBD1. This CDR3 region has 14 residues. Germline CDR1 reads MDHEN; CDR2 reads SYDVKM. With V trimmed by 4 bases and J by 2 bases, 5 bases remained unmatched. The CDR3 DNA follows: TGTGCCAGCAGTTACGGGGACAGAGCCTACGAGCAGTACTTC. It yields the protein CASSYGDRAYEQYF.

V gene TRBV20-1 combines with J gene TRBJ1-2, with a possible D match to TRBD1 (5 bases). With 3 bases removed from V and 6 bases from J, the gap between germline ends came to 17 bases. In germline, CDR1 is DFQATT, CDR2 SNEGSKA (reference sequence). The CDR3 is 14 residues long. Written as DNA, the CDR3 is TGCAGTGCTAGGCTCTCTGGGCAGGGTGATGGCTACACCTTC. Amino acids: CSARLSGQGDGYTF.

V is TRBV20-1 and J is TRBJ1-5; tentative D call: TRBD1 (5 bases). Germline V lookup: CDR1 DFQATT, CDR2 SNEGSKA (reference sequence). Trimming took off 5 bases at V and 4 bases at J, with 15 bases between the two ends. This CDR3 is built from 14 residues. CDR3 coding DNA: TGCAGTGCTGGACATGGATCAGCGAATCAGCCCCAGCATTTT. It specifies CSAGHGSANQPQHF.

The chain uses TRBV7-8 and TRBJ2-7; TRBD2 matches 8 bases. The CDR3 totals 15 residues. V was clipped by 7 bases and J by 2 bases; unmatched bases: 10. Germline V lookup: CDR1 SGHVS, CDR2 FQNEAQ. DNA for the CDR3: TGTGCCAGCAAGCAATCGGCGGGAGGCACCTACGAGCAGTACTTC. Protein product: CASKQSAGGTYEQYF.

V gene TRBV29-1 combines with J gene TRBJ2-7, with a tentative D call TRBD2 (5 bases). CDR3 length: 11 amino acids. The germline CDR1 and CDR2 sequences are SQVTM and ANQGSEA. Trimming took 7 bases from V and 5 from J, leaving 12 bases between them. The CDR3 region is CSGVRAHEQYF. For the CDR3, the DNA is TGCAGCGGGGTGAGGGCCCACGAGCAGTACTTC.

About this clone: This clone may be a read error of a much larger clone one base away. This chain joins TRBV2 and TRBJ2-3; D not resolved. This CDR3 has 15 residues. CDR1 and CDR2 from the germline V gene are SNHLY and FYNNEI. The CDR3 reads CACSAARWVTDTQYF. In DNA form, the CDR3 reads TGTGCCTGCAGTGCGGCCCGCTGGGTCACAGATACGCAGTATTTT.

This clone was picked up one time. The V and J genes are TRBV20-1 and TRBJ2-7, with 8 bases lining up with TRBD2. This CDR3 has 14 residues. V shed 3 bases and J 7 bases; nucleotides not matched to a gene: 11. Germline CDR1 and CDR2: DFQATT and SNEGSKA (reference sequence). The CDR3 DNA is TGCAGTGCTAGTGCAGCGGGAGATTGGGAAGAGCAGTACTTC. Protein product: CSASAAGDWEEQYF.

This clone has at least ten counts. In DNA, the CDR3 is TGTGCCAGCTCACCAGAATCAGGGGTCGGCTACACCTTC. This gives the protein CASSPESGVGYTF. The chain employs TRBV18 and TRBJ1-2; possible D gene TRBD1, 6 bases. V was cut by 2 bases and J by 8 bases, with 12 bases left in between. The CDR3 is 13 residues long. Germline V lookup: CDR1 KGHSH, CDR2 LQKENI. The full variable domain, in which reference TRBV18 and TRBJ1-2 provide the parts outside the CDR3, is NAGVMQNPRHLVRRRGQEARLRCSPMKGHSHVYWYRQLPEEGLKFMVYLQKENIIDESGMPKERFSAEFPKEGPSILRIQQVVRGDSAAYFCASSPESGVGYTFGSGTRLTVV.